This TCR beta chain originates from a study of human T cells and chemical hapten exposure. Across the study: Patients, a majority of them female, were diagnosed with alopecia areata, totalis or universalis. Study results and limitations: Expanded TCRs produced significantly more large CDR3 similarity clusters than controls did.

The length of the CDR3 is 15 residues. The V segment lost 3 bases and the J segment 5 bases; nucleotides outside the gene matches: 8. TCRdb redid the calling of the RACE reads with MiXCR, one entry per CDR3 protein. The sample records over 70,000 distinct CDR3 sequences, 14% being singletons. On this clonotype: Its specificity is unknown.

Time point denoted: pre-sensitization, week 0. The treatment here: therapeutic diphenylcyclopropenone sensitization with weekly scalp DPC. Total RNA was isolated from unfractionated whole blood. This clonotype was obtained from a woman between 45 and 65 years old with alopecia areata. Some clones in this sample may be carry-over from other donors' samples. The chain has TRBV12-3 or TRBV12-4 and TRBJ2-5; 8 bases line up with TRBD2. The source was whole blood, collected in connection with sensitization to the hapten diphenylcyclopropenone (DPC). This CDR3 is CASSFFSGVGETQYF. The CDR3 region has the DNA TGTGCCAGCAGTTTTTTTAGCGGGGTCGGCGAGACCCAGTACTTC.